One T cell receptor beta chain is described in this entry. Its specificity is not known. The data are from a study of cytomegalovirus exposure and HLA in healthy donors. About the research overall: Among about 190 million T cells, an earlier analysis found 90 million to 130 million unique TCR beta sequences. Study findings and constraints: The authors reported that TCR beta sequences could predict HLA-A and HLA-B alleles. These predictions were accurate for most subjects in the first cohort.

Each donor's status was that of a healthy bone marrow donor. PCR primers comprised 60 Vbeta and 13 Jbeta primers. Clones were sequenced by immunoSEQ multiplex PCR, and TCRdb holds only the in-frame ones, with some missing. Seen here are more than 100,000 clones, roughly 80% observed once, and the top ten hold around 3%. Germline CDR1 SGHAT, CDR2 FQDESV (reference sequence). The trim removed 10 bases at V and 4 bases at J, leaving 12 bases unmatched. The CDR3 sequence is 14 residues long. The receptor was derived from a woman under 40 in good health and CMV-seropositive. Sequences were obtained from PBMCs. The chain employs TRBV11-1 and TRBJ2-7, with TRBD1 identical over 8 bases. DNA of the CDR3: TGTGCCACCTCGGGGGACAGGAAACTTTACGAGCAGTACTTC. Amino acids: CATSGDRKLYEQYF.